The 8 T cell receptor beta chains presented below share a single source sample, sequenced in a study of shared T cell receptors in the human thymus. Sequenced by immunoSEQ multiplex PCR; TCRdb stores in-frame clones only, minus some. The sample has roughly 700,000 clones; roughly 90% are singletons. This sample was also put to use in a study of human thymus T cells.

Sequencing input: thymocytes. The receptors here all came from a boy under three years old with a congenital heart defect.

The chain is built from TRBV7-9 and TRBJ2-7; 7 bases line up with TRBD1. Germline loops: CDR1 SEHNR, CDR2 FQNEAQ (reference sequence). Trimming took 6 bases from V and 2 from J; bases not matched to a gene: 7. CDR3 length: 14 residues. The CDR3 is CASRARDSPYEQYF. As DNA, the CDR3 is TGTGCCAGCAGGGCCCGGGACAGCCCCTACGAGCAGTACTTC.

V usage is TRBV7-2 and J usage is TRBJ2-6; tentatively, D is TRBD2 (6 bases). This CDR3 has 17 residues. CDR1 and CDR2 from the germline V gene are SGHTA and FQGNSA. The germline V and J ends were trimmed by 5 bases and 0 bases, with 14 bases remaining between them. CDR3 in DNA: TGTGCCAGCAGCCTGGGGACTTTTAGCTCTGGGGCCAACGTCCTGACTTTC. As protein: CASSLGTFSSGANVLTF.

V and J are TRBV4-1 and TRBJ2-1; 8 nucleotides line up with TRBD2. Losses at the gene ends were 4 bases for V and 3 bases for J; bases not matched to a gene: 8. This CDR3 comprises 16 residues. CDR1 is MGHRA, CDR2 YSYEKL, per germline. The CDR3 region has the DNA TGCGCCAGCAGCCTCAGACTAGCGCACATCTACAATGAGCAGTTCTTC. Translation: CASSLRLAHIYNEQFF.

The chain is built from TRBV4-3 and TRBJ2-1; D is unresolved. Germline assignment: CDR1 LGHNA and CDR2 YSLEER. The CDR3 runs to 15 residues. Trimming took off 4 bases at V and 0 bases at J, with 10 bases between the two ends. Here the CDR3 reads CASSRVLLSYNEQFF. CDR3 coding DNA: TGCGCCAGCAGCCGCGTCCTTCTCTCCTACAATGAGCAGTTCTTC.

The chain links TRBV5-5 to TRBJ2-7; the D is unclear. This CDR3 region has 11 residues. Germline V gives CDR1 SGHKS, CDR2 YYEKEE (reference sequence). Trimming left V 3 bases short and J 6 bases short, with 7 bases between. The CDR3 nucleotides are TGTGCCAGCAGCTCGCACTCCGAGCAGTACTTC. It is translated as CASSSHSEQYF.

The chain is built from TRBV6-5 and TRBJ1-2; 9 bases map to TRBD1. The junction had 5 bases not matched to a gene; V was cut back by 2 bases and J by 4 bases. CDR1 and CDR2 (germline): MNHEY, SVGAGI. This CDR3 spans 15 amino acids. This CDR3 reads CASSYAGQGLYGYTF. In DNA, the CDR3 is TGTGCCAGCAGTTACGCGGGACAGGGACTCTATGGCTACACCTTC.

The chain has TRBV4-3 and TRBJ2-7, with 11 nucleotides matching TRBD2. V lost 1 base and J lost 2; bases outside the gene matches: 13. The CDR3 sequence is 19 residues long. CDR1 LGHNA and CDR2 YSLEER come from the germline V gene. In DNA, the CDR3 is TGCGCCAGCAGCCAAGTTCGGGGGAGTAGCGGGAGGGGTCCCTACGAGCAGTACTTC. Translating gives CASSQVRGSSGRGPYEQYF.

V is TRBV19 and J is TRBJ2-5; D is perhaps TRBD2 (7 bases). The CDR3 spans 14 residues. In germline, CDR1 is LNHDA, CDR2 SQIVND (reference sequence). Trimming removed 8 bases from V and 5 bases from J, with 18 bases in between. The DNA for the CDR3 is TGTGCCAGTGAGGCCCGGGGGGCCACGGAGACCCAGTACTTC. Translated, it gives CASEARGATETQYF.